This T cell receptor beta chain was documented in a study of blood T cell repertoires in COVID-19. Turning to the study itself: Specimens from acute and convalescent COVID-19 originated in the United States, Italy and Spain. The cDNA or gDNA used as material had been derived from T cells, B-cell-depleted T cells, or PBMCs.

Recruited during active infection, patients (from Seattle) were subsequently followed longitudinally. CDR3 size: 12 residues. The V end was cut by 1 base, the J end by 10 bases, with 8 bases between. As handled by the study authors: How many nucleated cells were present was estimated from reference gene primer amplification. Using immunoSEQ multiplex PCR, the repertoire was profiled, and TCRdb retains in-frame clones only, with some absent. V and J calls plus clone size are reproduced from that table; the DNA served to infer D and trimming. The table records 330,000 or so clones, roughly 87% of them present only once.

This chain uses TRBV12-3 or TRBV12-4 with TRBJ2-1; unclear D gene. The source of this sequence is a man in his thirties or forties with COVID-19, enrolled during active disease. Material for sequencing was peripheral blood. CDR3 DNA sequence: TGTGCCAGCAGTTTAGTCCTAACCGAGCAGTTCTTC. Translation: CASSLVLTEQFF.